The 15 T cell receptor beta chains below all came from one sample that was sequenced in a study of CD8 T cells in Susac syndrome. An amount of RNA that ranged from roughly 0.5 to 1 ug was reverse transcribed with random hexamers. TCRdb analysed the immunoSEQ multiplex PCR reads with MiXCR anew, one entry per CDR3 protein. This sample yields 200,000 to 250,000 distinct CDR3 sequences, of which 95% are seen a single time; 0.08% to 0.095% belongs to the top ten. The sequencing sample was made of CD4+ T cells from PBMCs. The source is a human donor with multiple sclerosis.

The chain has TRBV5-1 and TRBJ2-1, with D uncertain. Germline V gene data show CDR1 as SGHRS and CDR2 as YFSETQ. Deletions cut 4 bases from V and 10 bases from J, with 15 bases between. This CDR3 comprises 13 residues. DNA of the CDR3: TGCGCCAGCAGCCCAGTAGTCCCTGGGGAGCAGTTCTTC. Translated: CASSPVVPGEQFF.

The J gene is TRBJ1-1, the V gene TRBV29-1; a weak D match, TRBD1 (5 bases). Between the trimmed V and J ends, which lost 7 bases and 4 bases, there was a span of 13 bases. The germline V gene has CDR1 SQVTM and CDR2 ANQGSEA. This CDR3 has 12 residues. DNA of the CDR3: TGCAGCGGCCAGGGCTTGAGCACTGAAGCTTTCTTT. This translates into CSGQGLSTEAFF.

The genes are TRBV7-2 and TRBJ2-7; no reliable D call. This CDR3 contains 14 residues. The V and J ends lost 5 bases and 3 bases respectively, with 14 bases between them. From germline, CDR1 is SGHTA and CDR2 FQGNSA. The chain's CDR3 is CASSPVLGVYEQYF. The CDR3 DNA reads as TGTGCCAGCAGCCCCGTACTCGGCGTCTACGAGCAGTACTTC.

The chain links TRBV5-4 to TRBJ2-3, with D perhaps TRBD1 (5 bases). This CDR3 comprises 14 residues. V dropped 7 bases and J dropped 2 bases, with 14 bases sitting between them. Germline lookup yields CDR1 SGHNT and CDR2 YYREEE (reference sequence). The CDR3 here is CASRVFGHTDTQYF. CDR3 bases: TGTGCCAGCCGGGTCTTCGGACACACAGATACGCAGTATTTT.

V and J are TRBV12-3 or TRBV12-4 and TRBJ2-3; 8 bases are shared with TRBD2. V lost 6 bases and J lost 0; bases outside the gene matches: 2. The CDR3 spans 14 residues. The CDR3 DNA reads TGTGCCAGCAGGGCTAGCGGGAGCACAGATACGCAGTATTTT. It translates to CASRASGSTDTQYF.

This clonotype was seen a handful of times. The gene calls are TRBV18 and TRBJ2-5; D might be TRBD1 (6 bases). The CDR3 spans 13 residues. The germline gives CDR1 KGHSH, CDR2 LQKENI. The V gene lost 3 bases and the J gene lost 3 bases, with 8 bases spanning the gap. DNA for the CDR3: TGTGCCAGCTCACCGGGACAAAAAGAGACCCAGTACTTC. Translating it yields CASSPGQKETQYF.

The chain uses TRBV28 and TRBJ2-3; TRBD2 aligns across 7 bases. The CDR3 extends over 14 amino acids. CDR1 and CDR2 (germline): MDHEN, SYDVKM. Trimming took 2 bases from V and 5 from J; bases not matched to a gene: 4. CDR3 DNA sequence: TGTGCCAGCAGTTTAACCCCGGGGGGAGATACGCAGTATTTT. This encodes CASSLTPGGDTQYF.

V usage is TRBV20-1 and J usage is TRBJ2-1; the match to TRBD2 covers 7 bases. V dropped 7 bases and J dropped 7; count of bases not matched to a gene: 16. Looked up from germline, CDR1 is DFQATT and CDR2 is SNEGSKA (reference sequence). This CDR3 spans 15 amino acids. The CDR3 DNA reads TGCAGTGGGGAGCCCTTGGCGGGAGTTAGGAATGAGCAGTTCTTC. Protein: CSGEPLAGVRNEQFF.

The CDR3 sequence: CASSQEATSGNPPAYEQYF. CDR3 sequence (DNA): TGTGCCAGCAGCCAAGAAGCCACTAGCGGGAACCCGCCGGCCTACGAGCAGTACTTC. V gene TRBV3-1 combines with J gene TRBJ2-7; TRBD2 matches 10 bases. V was clipped by 0 bases and J by 2 bases; unmatched bases: 13. Germline values: CDR1 LGHDT, CDR2 YNNKEL (reference sequence). This CDR3 contains 19 residues.

The CDR3, as DNA: TGTGCCAGCAGCGTAGGCCCCACCCCACGCAGGGGGCCCGACAACCGGTACCAAGAGACCCAGTACTTC. Its translation is CASSVGPTPRRGPDNRYQETQYF. V is TRBV9 and J is TRBJ2-5; 8 nucleotides agree with TRBD1. Germline values: CDR1 SGDLS, CDR2 YYNGEE. V was clipped by 0 bases and J by 0 bases; unmatched bases: 25. This CDR3 region has 23 residues. The entire variable domain, with the rest obtained from reference TRBV9 and TRBJ2-5, is as follows: DSGVTQTPKHLITATGQRVTLRCSPRSGDLSVYWYQQSLDQGLQFLIQYYNGEERAKGNILERFSAQQFPDLHSELNLSSLELGDSALYFCASSVGPTPRRGPDNRYQETQYFGPGTRLLVL.

The V call is TRBV29-1, the J call TRBJ2-2, with D maybe TRBD1 (6 bases). V lost 4 bases, J lost 3 bases, and 21 bases lay in between. CDR3 length equals 17 residues. Germline V CDR1 and CDR2: SQVTM, ANQGSEA. As DNA, the CDR3 is TGCAGCGTTGTAGTTGGGACAACACTGGGCTACACCGGGGAGCTGTTTTTT. Encoded protein: CSVVVGTTLGYTGELFF.

The V call is TRBV7-3, the J call TRBJ1-1; TRBD1 matches 9 bases. V was clipped by 5 bases and J by 2 bases; unmatched bases: 9. The CDR3 loop spans 16 amino acids. Germline V gene data show CDR1 as SGHTA and CDR2 as FQGTGA. This CDR3 is CASSRGHRGLNTEAFF. The CDR3 coding sequence is TGTGCCAGCAGCCGGGGGCACAGGGGGCTTAACACTGAAGCTTTCTTT. Together with reference TRBV7-3 and TRBJ1-1, the CDR3 gives the full variable domain: GAGVSQTPSNKVTEKGKYVELRCDPISGHTALYWYRQSLGQGPEFLIYFQGTGAADDSGLPNDRFFAVRPEGSVSTLKIQRTERGDSAVYLCASSRGHRGLNTEAFFGQGTRLTVV.

This chain uses TRBV27 with TRBJ1-1; D unclear. The germline CDR1 and CDR2 sequences are MNHEY and SMNVEV (reference sequence). The CDR3 totals 13 residues. V was cut by 6 bases and J by 4 bases, with 12 bases left in between. DNA of the CDR3: TGTGCCAGCAGGAGAAATAGGGCCACTGAAGCTTTCTTT. Translation: CASRRNRATEAFF.

This chain's CDR3 is CASSPNGGIYNEQFF. CDR3 nucleotides: TGTGCCAGCTCACCAAACGGGGGAATCTACAATGAGCAGTTCTTC. This rearrangement joins TRBV18 to TRBJ2-1, with a tentative D call TRBD2 (6 bases). This CDR3 is built from 15 residues. CDR1 is KGHSH and CDR2 is LQKENI in the germline V gene. V dropped 2 bases and J dropped 3 bases, with 11 bases sitting between them.

The rearrangement links TRBV15 to TRBJ1-1; no reliable D call. V shed 0 bases and J shed 5 bases, with 16 bases lying between them. The germline gives CDR1 LNHNV, CDR2 YYDKDF (reference sequence). The CDR3 is made up of 16 amino acids. CDR3 DNA sequence: TGTGCCACCAGCAGAGATCAAAGGATTGGGAGAACTGAAGCTTTCTTT. Encoded protein: CATSRDQRIGRTEAFF.